The 12 T cell receptor beta chains reported below all come from one sample, sequenced in a study of T cell repertoires in cytomegalovirus infection (dated by TCRdb to the late 2010s). No antigens are known for them. TCRdb shows the sequencer as Illumina HiSeq 1500. TCRdb passed the public sequencing reads through fastp at Q25 and MiXCR, retaining productive beta sequences. Each CDR3 protein gets just one entry, which takes the most common genes and DNA from the rows behind it. For this sample there are approximately 910,000 distinct CDR3 sequences; about a third appear just once. Of the sample, roughly an eighth falls within the top ten clones. Taken with the paper, the label for treatment or condition translates to: in vitro stimulation with specific CMV peptide epitopes to enrich CMV-specific T cells. The material sequenced was cultured CD8+ T cells from PBMCs, taken from culture after CMV antigen stimulation. Receptors were obtained from a human donor in good health (CMV status not recorded). Some clones in this sample may be carry-over from other donors' samples.

This clonotype occurred a few times. The chain carries TRBV7-8 and TRBJ1-1; D perhaps matches TRBD1 (5 bases). Germline loops: CDR1 SGHVS, CDR2 FQNEAQ. With 4 bases removed from V and 1 base from J, the gap between germline ends came to 13 bases. This CDR3 is built from 15 residues. As DNA, the CDR3 is TGTGCCAGCAGCTGGCTAGGGGCAGCGAACACTGAAGCTTTCTTT. The encoded protein is CASSWLGAANTEAFF.

This clonotype was detected a few times. The gene calls are TRBV7-9 and TRBJ1-1, with D hard to call. The CDR3 loop spans 10 amino acids. The V gene lost 5 bases and the J gene lost 8 bases, with 6 bases spanning the gap. CDR1 and CDR2 (germline): SEHNR, FQNEAQ (reference sequence). The CDR3 loop is CASSLKEAFF. The DNA for the CDR3 is TGTGCCAGCAGCCTAAAAGAAGCTTTCTTT.

In this sample, this clonotype turned up a few times. V and J are TRBV4-1 and TRBJ1-1; D unclear. V lost 4 bases and J 1 base, leaving 10 bases between the germline ends. Germline V gene data show CDR1 as MGHRA and CDR2 as YSYEKL. The CDR3 loop spans 14 amino acids. The CDR3 spells CASSPTNKNTEAFF. In DNA, the CDR3 is TGCGCCAGCAGCCCTACAAACAAGAACACTGAAGCTTTCTTT.

This clonotype turned up a few times. J is TRBJ2-1 and V is TRBV7-9, with TRBD1 identical over 9 bases. V gave up 5 bases and J gave up 7 bases; unmatched junction bases: 9. Germline CDR1 SEHNR, CDR2 FQNEAQ (reference sequence). This CDR3 has 15 amino acids. In DNA, the CDR3 is TGTGCCAGCAGCCCAGGGACAGGGAGTAAGAATGAGCAGTTCTTC. Encoded protein: CASSPGTGSKNEQFF.

This clonotype has a single count. This chain connects TRBV4-3 to TRBJ1-1; 12 bases align to TRBD1. V lost 6 bases to trimming and J lost 1 base; unmatched junction nucleotides: 12. Germline V gene lookup returns CDR1 LGHNA and CDR2 YSLEER. CDR3 length equals 18 residues. This CDR3 is CASSPDPGQGAANTEAFF. In DNA, the CDR3 is TGCGCCAGCAGTCCAGACCCGGGACAGGGGGCGGCGAACACTGAAGCTTTCTTT.

The sample holds a few counts of this clonotype. The rearrangement joins TRBV11-1 to TRBJ1-1; D perhaps matches TRBD1 (6 bases). This CDR3 spans 13 amino acids. Germline CDR1 reads SGHAT; CDR2 reads FQDESV (reference sequence). V dropped 4 bases and J dropped 5 bases, with 11 bases sitting between them. The CDR3 coding sequence is TGTGCCAGCAGCTCCTATCAGGGGACTGAAGCTTTCTTT. Translation: CASSSYQGTEAFF.

This clonotype has ten or more counts. The chain carries TRBV7-2 and TRBJ2-5, with D unclear. CDR1 is SGHTA, CDR2 FQGNSA, per germline. The CDR3 has 15 amino acids. Trimming left V 2 bases short and J 1 base short, with 11 bases between. DNA of the CDR3: TGTGCCAGCAGCTTATACCCGACCCTCCAAGAGACCCAGTACTTC. Amino acids: CASSLYPTLQETQYF.

The V gene is TRBV2, the J gene TRBJ2-1; 8 bases are shared with TRBD1. The junction had 7 bases not matched to a gene; V was cut back by 3 bases and J by 9 bases. CDR1 SNHLY and CDR2 FYNNEI come from the germline V gene. This CDR3 has 14 amino acids. The CDR3 protein is CASSDPDRVAEQFF. The CDR3 nucleotides are TGTGCCAGCAGTGACCCGGACAGGGTAGCTGAGCAGTTCTTC.

The gene calls are TRBV15 and TRBJ1-1; D call uncertain. Trimming removed 7 bases at V and 1 base at J, with 19 bases between. Germline values: CDR1 LNHNV, CDR2 YYDKDF (reference sequence). The CDR3 runs to 16 residues. CDR3 region: CATTPEEEGWNTEAFF. CDR3 bases: TGTGCCACCACCCCGGAGGAGGAGGGTTGGAACACTGAAGCTTTCTTT.

This rearrangement joins TRBV7-6 to TRBJ1-6; maybe TRBD1 (6 bases). This CDR3 region has 15 residues. Germline CDR1 and CDR2: SGHVS and FNYEAQ. V lost 1 base to trimming and J lost 11 bases, with 15 bases between them. The CDR3 sequence: CASSLGRGANPPLHF. In DNA, the CDR3 is TGTGCCAGCAGCTTAGGGCGGGGGGCGAATCCACCCCTCCACTTT.

For this clonotype: The junction differs from germline at one of its ends, possibly a read error. The V call is TRBV6-1, the J call TRBJ2-3; D gene ambiguous. This CDR3 is built from 16 residues. The V gene's germline CDR1 is MNHNS and CDR2 SASEGT. Here the CDR3 DNA reads TGTGCCAGCAATGAAAATACACCCCGAAGTACAGATACGCAGTATTTT. Its protein is CASNENTPRSTDTQYF.

This clonotype was seen a few times. The chain is built from TRBV24-1 and TRBJ2-6, with D tentatively TRBD1 (6 bases). CDR1 KGHDR and CDR2 SFDVKD come from the germline V gene. The length of the CDR3 is 15 residues. The V end lost 4 bases, the J end lost 1 base, and 7 bases lay between the germline ends. CDR3 sequence reads: CATSDRGSGANVLTF. In DNA form, the CDR3 reads TGTGCCACCAGTGACAGGGGATCTGGGGCCAACGTCCTGACTTTC.